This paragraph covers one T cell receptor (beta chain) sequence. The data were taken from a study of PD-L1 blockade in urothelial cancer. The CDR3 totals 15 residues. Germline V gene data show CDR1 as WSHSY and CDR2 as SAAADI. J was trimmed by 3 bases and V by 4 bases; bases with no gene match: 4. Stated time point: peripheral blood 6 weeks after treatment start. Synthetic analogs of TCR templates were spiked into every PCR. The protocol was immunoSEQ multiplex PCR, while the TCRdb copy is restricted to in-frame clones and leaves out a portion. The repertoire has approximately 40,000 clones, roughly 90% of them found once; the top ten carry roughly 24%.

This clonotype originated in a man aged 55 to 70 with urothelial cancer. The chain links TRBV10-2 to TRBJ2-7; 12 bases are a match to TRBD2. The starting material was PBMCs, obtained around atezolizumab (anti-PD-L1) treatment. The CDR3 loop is CASSVTSGSGYEQYF. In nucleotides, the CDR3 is TGCGCCAGCAGTGTGACTAGCGGGAGTGGCTACGAGCAGTACTTC.